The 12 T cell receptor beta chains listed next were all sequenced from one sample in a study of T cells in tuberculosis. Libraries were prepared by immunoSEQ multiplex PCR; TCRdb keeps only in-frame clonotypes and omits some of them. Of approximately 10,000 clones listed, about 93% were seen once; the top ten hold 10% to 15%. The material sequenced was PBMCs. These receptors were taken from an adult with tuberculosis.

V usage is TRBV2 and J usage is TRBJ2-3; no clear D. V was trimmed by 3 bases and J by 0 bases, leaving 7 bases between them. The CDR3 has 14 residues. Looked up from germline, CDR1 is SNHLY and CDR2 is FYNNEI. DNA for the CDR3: TGTGCCAGCAGTGACCCGCAGAGCACAGATACGCAGTATTTT. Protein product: CASSDPQSTDTQYF. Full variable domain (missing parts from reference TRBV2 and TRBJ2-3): EPEVTQTPSHQVTQMGQEVILRCVPISNHLYFYWYRQILGQKVEFLVSFYNNEISEKSEIFDDQFSVERPDGSNFTLKIRSTKLEDSAMYFCASSDPQSTDTQYFGPGTRLTVL.

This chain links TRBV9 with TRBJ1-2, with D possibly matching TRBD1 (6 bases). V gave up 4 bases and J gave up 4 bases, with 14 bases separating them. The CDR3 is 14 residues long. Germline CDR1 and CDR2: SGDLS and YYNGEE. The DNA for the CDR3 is TGTGCCAGCAGCAAGCTACAGGGAATCTATGGCTACACCTTC. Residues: CASSKLQGIYGYTF.

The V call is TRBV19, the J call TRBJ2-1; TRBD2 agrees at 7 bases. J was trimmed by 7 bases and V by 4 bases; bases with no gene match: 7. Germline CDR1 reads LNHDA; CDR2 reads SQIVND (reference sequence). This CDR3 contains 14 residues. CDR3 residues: CASSNLEGGNEQFF. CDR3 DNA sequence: TGTGCCAGTAGTAACCTGGAGGGAGGGAATGAGCAGTTCTTC.

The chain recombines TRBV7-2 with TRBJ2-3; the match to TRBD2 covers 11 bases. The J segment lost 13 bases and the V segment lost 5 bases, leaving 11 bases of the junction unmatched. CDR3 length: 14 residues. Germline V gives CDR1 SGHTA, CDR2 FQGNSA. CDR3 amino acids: CASSPPNSGREEYF. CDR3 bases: TGTGCCAGCAGCCCTCCGAATAGCGGGAGGGAGGAGTATTTT.

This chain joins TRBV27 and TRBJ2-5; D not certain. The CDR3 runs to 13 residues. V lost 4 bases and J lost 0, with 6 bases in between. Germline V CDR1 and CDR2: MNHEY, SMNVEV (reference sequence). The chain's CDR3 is CASSSQYQETQYF. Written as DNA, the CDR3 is TGTGCCAGCAGTTCACAGTACCAAGAGACCCAGTACTTC.

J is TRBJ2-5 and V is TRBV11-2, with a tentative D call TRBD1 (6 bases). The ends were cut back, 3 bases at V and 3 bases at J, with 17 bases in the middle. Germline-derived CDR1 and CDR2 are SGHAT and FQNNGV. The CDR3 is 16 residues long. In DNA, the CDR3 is TGTGCCAGCAGCTTTTCTTTGACGGGACAAAAAGAGACCCAGTACTTC. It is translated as CASSFSLTGQKETQYF.

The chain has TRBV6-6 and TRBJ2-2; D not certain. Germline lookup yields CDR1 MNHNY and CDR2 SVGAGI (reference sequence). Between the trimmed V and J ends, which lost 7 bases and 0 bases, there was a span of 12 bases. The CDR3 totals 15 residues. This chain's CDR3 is CASNRQGSNTGELFF. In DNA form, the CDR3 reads TGTGCCAGCAATAGACAAGGATCGAACACCGGGGAGCTGTTTTTT.

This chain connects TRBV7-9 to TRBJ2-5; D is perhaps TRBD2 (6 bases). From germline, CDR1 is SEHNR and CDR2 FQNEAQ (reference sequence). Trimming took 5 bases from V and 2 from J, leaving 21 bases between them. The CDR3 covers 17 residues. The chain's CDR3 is CASSPEAGKGKQETQYF. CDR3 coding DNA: TGTGCCAGCAGCCCGGAGGCGGGAAAGGGTAAACAAGAGACCCAGTACTTC.

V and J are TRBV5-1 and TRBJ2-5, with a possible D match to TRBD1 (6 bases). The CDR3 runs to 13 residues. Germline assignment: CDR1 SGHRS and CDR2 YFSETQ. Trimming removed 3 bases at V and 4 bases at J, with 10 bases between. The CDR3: CASSSVGGETQYF. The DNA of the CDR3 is TGCGCCAGCAGCTCGGTAGGGGGAGAGACCCAGTACTTC.

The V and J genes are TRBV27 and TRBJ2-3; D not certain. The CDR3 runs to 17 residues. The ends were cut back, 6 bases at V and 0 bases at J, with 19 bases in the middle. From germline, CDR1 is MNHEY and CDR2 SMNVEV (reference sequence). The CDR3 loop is CASSRSLLRPSTDTQYF. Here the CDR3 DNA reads TGTGCCAGCAGCCGAAGCCTACTACGCCCTAGCACAGATACGCAGTATTTT.

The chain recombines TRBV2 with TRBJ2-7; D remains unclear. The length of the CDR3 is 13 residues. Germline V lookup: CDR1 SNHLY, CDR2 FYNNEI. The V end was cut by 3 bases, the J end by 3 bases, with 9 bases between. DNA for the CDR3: TGTGCCAGCAGTGATAACCTCGGCTACGAGCAGTACTTC. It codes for CASSDNLGYEQYF.

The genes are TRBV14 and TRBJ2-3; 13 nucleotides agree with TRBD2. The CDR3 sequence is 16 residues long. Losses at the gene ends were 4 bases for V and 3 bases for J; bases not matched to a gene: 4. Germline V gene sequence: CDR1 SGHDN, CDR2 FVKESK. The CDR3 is CASSPGLAGLTDTQYF. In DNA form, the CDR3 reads TGTGCCAGCAGCCCGGGACTAGCGGGACTTACAGATACGCAGTATTTT.